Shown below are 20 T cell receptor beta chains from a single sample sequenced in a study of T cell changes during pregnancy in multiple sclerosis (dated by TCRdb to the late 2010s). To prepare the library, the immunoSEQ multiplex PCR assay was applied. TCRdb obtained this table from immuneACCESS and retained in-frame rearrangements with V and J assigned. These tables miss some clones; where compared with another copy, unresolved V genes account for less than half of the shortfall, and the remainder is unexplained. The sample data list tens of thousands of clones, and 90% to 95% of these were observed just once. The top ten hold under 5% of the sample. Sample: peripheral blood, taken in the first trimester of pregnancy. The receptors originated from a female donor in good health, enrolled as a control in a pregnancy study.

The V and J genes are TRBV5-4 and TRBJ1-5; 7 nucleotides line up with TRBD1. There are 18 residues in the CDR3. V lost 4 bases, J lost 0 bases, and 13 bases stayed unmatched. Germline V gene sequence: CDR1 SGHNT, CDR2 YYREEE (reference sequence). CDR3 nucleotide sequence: TGTGCCAGCAGCCCTGAGGGGACAGCTGTTTATAGCAATCAGCCCCAGCATTTT. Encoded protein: CASSPEGTAVYSNQPQHF.

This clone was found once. The CDR3 loop is CASSLGGPGNTIYF. The DNA of the CDR3 is TGTGCCAGCAGCTTGGGCGGCCCTGGAAACACCATATATTTT. The rearrangement links TRBV5-4 to TRBJ1-3; no clear D. This CDR3 has 14 amino acids. V was cut by 0 bases and J by 2 bases, with 6 bases left in between. From germline, CDR1 is SGHNT and CDR2 YYREEE (reference sequence).

The CDR3 nucleotides are TGTGCCAGCAGTGATTCCTGGGCAGCCCGGGAAAACACCATATATTTT. Residues: CASSDSWAARENTIYF. V gene TRBV25-1 combines with J gene TRBJ1-3; the D is unclear. Trimming took off 3 bases at V and 6 bases at J, with 18 bases between the two ends. This CDR3 contains 16 residues. Per the germline V gene, CDR1 is MGHDK and CDR2 is SYGVNS.

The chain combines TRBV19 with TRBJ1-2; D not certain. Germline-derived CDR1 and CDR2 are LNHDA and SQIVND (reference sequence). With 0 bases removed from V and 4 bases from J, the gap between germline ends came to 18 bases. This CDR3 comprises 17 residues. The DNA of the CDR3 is TGTGCCAGTAGTATAGATGGAGAAAGGGTACGGGGCTATGGCTACACCTTC. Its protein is CASSIDGERVRGYGYTF.

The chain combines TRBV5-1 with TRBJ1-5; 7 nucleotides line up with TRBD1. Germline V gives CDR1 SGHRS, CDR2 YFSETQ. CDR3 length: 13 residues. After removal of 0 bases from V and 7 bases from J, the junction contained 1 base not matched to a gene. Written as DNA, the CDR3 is TGCGCCAGCAGCTTGGACAGGGGACAGCCCCAGCATTTT. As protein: CASSLDRGQPQHF.

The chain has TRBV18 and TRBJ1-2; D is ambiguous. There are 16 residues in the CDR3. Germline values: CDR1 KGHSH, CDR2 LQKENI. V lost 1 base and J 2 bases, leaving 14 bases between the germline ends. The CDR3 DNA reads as TGTGCCAGCTCACCACAGCTGGAGGGTCGGAACTATGGCTACACCTTC. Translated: CASSPQLEGRNYGYTF.

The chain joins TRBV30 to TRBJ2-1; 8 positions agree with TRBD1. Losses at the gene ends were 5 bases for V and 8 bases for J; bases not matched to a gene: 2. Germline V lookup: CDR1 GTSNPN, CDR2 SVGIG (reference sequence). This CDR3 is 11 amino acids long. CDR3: CAWRQGYEQFF. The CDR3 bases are TGTGCCTGGCGACAGGGGTATGAGCAGTTCTTC. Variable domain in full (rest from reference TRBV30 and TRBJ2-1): SQTIHQWPATLVQPVGSPLSLECTVEGTSNPNLYWYRQAAGRGLQLLFYSVGIGQISSEVPQNLSASRPQDRQFILSSKKLLLSDSGFYLCAWRQGYEQFFGPGTRLTVL.

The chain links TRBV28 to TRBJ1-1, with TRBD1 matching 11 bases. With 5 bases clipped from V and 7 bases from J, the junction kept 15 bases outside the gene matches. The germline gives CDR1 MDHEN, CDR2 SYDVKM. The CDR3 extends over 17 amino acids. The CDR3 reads CASSPIYSDRGQIEAFF. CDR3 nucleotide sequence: TGTGCCAGCAGTCCCATTTATTCGGACAGGGGGCAGATTGAAGCTTTCTTT.

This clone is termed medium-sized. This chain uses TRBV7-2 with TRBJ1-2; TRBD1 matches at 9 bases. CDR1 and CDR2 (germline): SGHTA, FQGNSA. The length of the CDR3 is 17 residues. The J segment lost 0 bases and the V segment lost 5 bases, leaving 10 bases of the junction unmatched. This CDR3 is CASSQLDGTGTNYGYTF. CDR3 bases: TGTGCCAGCAGCCAGTTGGACGGGACAGGGACTAACTATGGCTACACCTTC.

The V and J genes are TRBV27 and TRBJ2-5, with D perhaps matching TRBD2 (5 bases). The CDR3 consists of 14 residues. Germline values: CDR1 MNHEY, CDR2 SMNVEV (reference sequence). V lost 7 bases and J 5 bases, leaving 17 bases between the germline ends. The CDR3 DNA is TGTGCCAGCAAGGCCGGCCTAGCTCATGAGACCCAGTACTTC. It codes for CASKAGLAHETQYF.

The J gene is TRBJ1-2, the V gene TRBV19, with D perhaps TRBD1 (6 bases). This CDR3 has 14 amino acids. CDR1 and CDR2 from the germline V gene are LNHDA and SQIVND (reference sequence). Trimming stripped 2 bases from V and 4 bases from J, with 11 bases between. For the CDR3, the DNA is TGTGCCAGTAGTATAACAGGGAAGGCCTATGGCTACACCTTC. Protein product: CASSITGKAYGYTF.

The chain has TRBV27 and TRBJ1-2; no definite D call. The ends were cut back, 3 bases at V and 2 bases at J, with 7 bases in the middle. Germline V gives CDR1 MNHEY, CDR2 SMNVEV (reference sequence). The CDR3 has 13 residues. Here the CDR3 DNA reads TGTGCCAGCAGTTTGGGCCCGAACTATGGCTACACCTTC. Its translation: CASSLGPNYGYTF.

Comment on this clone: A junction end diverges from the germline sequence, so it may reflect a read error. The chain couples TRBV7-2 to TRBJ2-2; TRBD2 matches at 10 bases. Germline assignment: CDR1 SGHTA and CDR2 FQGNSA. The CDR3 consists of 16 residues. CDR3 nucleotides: TGTGCCAGCAGCTTAGCGGCTAGCGGGGGACACCGGGGAGCTGTTTTT. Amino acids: CASSLAASGGHRGAVF.

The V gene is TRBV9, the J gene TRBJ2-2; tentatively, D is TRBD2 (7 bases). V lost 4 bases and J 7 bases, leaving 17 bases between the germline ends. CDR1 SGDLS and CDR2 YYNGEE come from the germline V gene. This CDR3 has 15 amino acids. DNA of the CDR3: TGTGCCAGCAGCTGGGAGGGGGGGCCAAGCGGGGAGCTGTTTTTT. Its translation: CASSWEGGPSGELFF.

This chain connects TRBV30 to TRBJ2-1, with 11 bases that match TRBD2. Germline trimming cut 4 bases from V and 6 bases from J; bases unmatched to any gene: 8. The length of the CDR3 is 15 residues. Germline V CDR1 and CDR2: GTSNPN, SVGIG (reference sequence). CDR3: CAWTIAGGPFNEQFF. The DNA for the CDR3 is TGTGCCTGGACCATAGCGGGGGGGCCTTTCAATGAGCAGTTCTTC.

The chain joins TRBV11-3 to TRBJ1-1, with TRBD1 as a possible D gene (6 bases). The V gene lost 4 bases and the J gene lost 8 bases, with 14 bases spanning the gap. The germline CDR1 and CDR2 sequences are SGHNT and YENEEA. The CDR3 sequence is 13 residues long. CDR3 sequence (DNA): TGTGCCAGCAGCTCCAGGGAGGGGGTCGAAGCTTTCTTT. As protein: CASSSREGVEAFF.

The CDR3 DNA sequence: TGTGCCAGCAGCTTGGTCGGACTAGAGGCCAAAAACATTCAGTACTTC. Amino acids: CASSLVGLEAKNIQYF. This chain links TRBV5-6 with TRBJ2-4; 7 nucleotides match TRBD2. The CDR3 is made up of 16 amino acids. Germline assignment: CDR1 SGHDT and CDR2 YYEEEE. J gave up 1 base and V 0 bases, and 4 bases lay outside the gene matches.

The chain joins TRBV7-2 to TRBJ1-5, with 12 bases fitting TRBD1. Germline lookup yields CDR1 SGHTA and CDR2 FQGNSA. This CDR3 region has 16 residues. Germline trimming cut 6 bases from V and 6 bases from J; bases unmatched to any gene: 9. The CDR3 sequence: CASSHGTGGGSQPQHF. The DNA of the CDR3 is TGTGCCAGCAGTCACGGGACAGGGGGCGGCAGTCAGCCCCAGCATTTT.

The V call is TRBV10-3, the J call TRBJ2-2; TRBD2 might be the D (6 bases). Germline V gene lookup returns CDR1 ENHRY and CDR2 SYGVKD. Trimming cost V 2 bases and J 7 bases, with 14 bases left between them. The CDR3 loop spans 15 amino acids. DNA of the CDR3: TGTGCCATCAGTGAGGACGGGAGTAGGGGCGGGGAGCTGTTTTTT. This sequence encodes CAISEDGSRGGELFF.

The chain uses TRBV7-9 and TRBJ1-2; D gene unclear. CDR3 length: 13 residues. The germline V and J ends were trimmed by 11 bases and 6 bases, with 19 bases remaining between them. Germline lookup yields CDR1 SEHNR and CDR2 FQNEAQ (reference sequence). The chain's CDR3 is CAPFMAVVNGYTF. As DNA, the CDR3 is TGTGCCCCGTTCATGGCGGTCGTGAATGGCTACACCTTC.